Listed below are T cell receptor beta chains from one sample, sequenced in a study of shared clonotypes between healthy human individuals. Assay: immunoSEQ multiplex PCR; the TCRdb copy retains only in-frame clones and omits some. The table has roughly 2.2 million clones, over 85% seen once. The specimen sequenced was naive CD4+ T cells from PBMCs. The source is a man between 18 and 29 years old in good health. Some clones in this sample may be carry-over from other donors' samples. Each CDR3 is given with its conserved first and last residue. D genes are given only for firm matches. Clone size is not always given. Where it is, it says once, few, many or a class for expanded clones.

clone size,J gene,D gene,V gene,CDR3 DNA,CDR3 protein
-,TRBJ1-5,-,TRBV11-2,TGTGCCAGCAGCCTTACTCTTAATCAGCCCCAGCATTTT,CASSLTLNQPQHF
-,TRBJ2-7,-,TRBV19,TGTGCCAGTAGTGCGGGACACCTTTACGAGCAGTACTTC,CASSAGHLYEQYF
-,TRBJ2-1,-,TRBV7-2,TGTGCCAGCAGCTTAGGGGCGGGTTACAATGAGCAGTTCTTC,CASSLGAGYNEQFF
-,TRBJ1-1,-,TRBV7-9,TGTGCCAGCAGTTCGATCCTGGATGAAGCTTTCTTT,CASSSILDEAFF
-,TRBJ2-5,TRBD2,TRBV7-2,TGTGCCAGCACCTGGGAGGGGAGAGGCCAAGAGACCCAGTACTTC,CASTWEGRGQETQYF
-,TRBJ1-5,-,TRBV6-1,TGTGCCAGCCGTCAAATAAGGGGGAGCAATCAGCCCCAGCATTTT,CASRQIRGSNQPQHF
-,TRBJ2-3,-,TRBV6-1,TGTGCCAGCAGGGCAGGTGGCGCAGATACGCAGTATTTT,CASRAGGADTQYF
-,TRBJ2-2,TRBD2,TRBV27,TGTGCCAGCAGCAGCGGGAGTGTCACCGGGGAGCTGTTTTTT,CASSSGSVTGELFF
-,TRBJ1-2,-,TRBV7-8,TGTGCCAGCAGCCGGACGGCCAACTATGGCTACACCTTC,CASSRTANYGYTF
-,TRBJ1-2,-,TRBV7-8,TGTGCCAGCAGCTTAGGGCGAGCAGAGATGAGCGGCTACACCTTC,CASSLGRAEMSGYTF
-,TRBJ2-7,-,TRBV11-3,TGTGCCAGCAGCTTGCGGAGCGGAAATTACGAGCAGTACTTC,CASSLRSGNYEQYF
-,TRBJ1-2,TRBD1,TRBV19,TGTGCCAGTAGTATAGATGGGACAGTTTATGGCTACACCTTC,CASSIDGTVYGYTF
once,TRBJ1-2,-,TRBV28,TGTGCCACCCAACCGCCCCCCCAGGCAGGGCGGGGTGGCTACACCTTC,CATQPPPQAGRGGYTF
-,TRBJ2-7,TRBD1,TRBV4-1,TGCGCCAGCAGCCGACAGATGACCGGACAGGGATCCTACGAGCAGTACTTC,CASSRQMTGQGSYEQYF
-,TRBJ2-7,-,TRBV12-2,TGTGCAAGTCGCTTAGCGGCAGAAAGCGACTCCTACGAGCAGTACTTC,CASRLAAESDSYEQYF
once,TRBJ2-2,TRBD2,TRBV2,TGTGCCAGCAGTGGACTAGCGGGGGCGGGCGGGGAGCTGTTTTTT,CASSGLAGAGGELFF
-,TRBJ2-6,TRBD1,TRBV28,TGTGCCAGCTCAGGGGGCACTGGGGCCAACGTCCTGACTTTC,CASSGGTGANVLTF
once,TRBJ2-7,-,TRBV28,TGTGCCAGCATGACGGCGCGGGAGCAGTACTTC,CASMTAREQYF
-,TRBJ2-6,-,TRBV7-9,TGTGCCACGCAGACGGGGCAGGGATCTGGGGCCAACGTCCTGACTTTC,CATQTGQGSGANVLTF
-,TRBJ2-7,TRBD2,TRBV6-1,TGTGCCACCATTTTGTGGGCTAGCGGGGACTACGAGCAGTACTTC,CATILWASGDYEQYF